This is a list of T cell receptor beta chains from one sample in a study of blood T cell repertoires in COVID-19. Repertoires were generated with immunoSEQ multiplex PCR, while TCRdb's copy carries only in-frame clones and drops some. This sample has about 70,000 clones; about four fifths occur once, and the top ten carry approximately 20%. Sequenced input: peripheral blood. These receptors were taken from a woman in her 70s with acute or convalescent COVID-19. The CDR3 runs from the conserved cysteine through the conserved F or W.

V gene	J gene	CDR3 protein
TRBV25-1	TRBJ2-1	CASSGNTGVTYNEQFF
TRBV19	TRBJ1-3	CASSIWDSSGNTIYF
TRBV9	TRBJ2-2	CASSFSGTTNTGELFF
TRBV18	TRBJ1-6	CASSPRTTAYNSPLHF
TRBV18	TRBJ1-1	CASSPMGRGRGNEAFF
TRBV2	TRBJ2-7	CASSSDRAYEQYF
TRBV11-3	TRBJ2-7	CASSLSISGSNEQYF
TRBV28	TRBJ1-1	CASSYRGETEAFF
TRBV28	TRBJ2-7	CASSTGQGLYEQYF
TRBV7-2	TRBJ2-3	CASSLVSGQVGQGRDTQYF
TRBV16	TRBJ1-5	CASSQSGRNNQPQHF
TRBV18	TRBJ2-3	CASSPADRTDTQYF
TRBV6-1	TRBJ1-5	CASSEVLNQPQHF
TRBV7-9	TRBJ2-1	CASSPTLGLAGVTYNEQFF
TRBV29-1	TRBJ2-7	CSAGGYSYEQYF
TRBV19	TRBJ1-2	CASSIVAGGYTF
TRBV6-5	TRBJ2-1	CASKNRERGNEQFF
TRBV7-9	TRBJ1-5	CASSRGQNSNQPQHF
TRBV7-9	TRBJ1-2	CASSLGADWGYTF
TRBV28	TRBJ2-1	CASSNRRPGLAGRGNEQFF